The 15 T cell receptor beta chains below come from one sample, sequenced in a study of OX40 agonist ivuxolimab in advanced cancers. Using immunoSEQ multiplex PCR, the repertoire was profiled, and TCRdb retains in-frame clones only, with some absent. This repertoire shows roughly 41,000 clones, 82% found once; its top ten account for around 2%. This sample comprised CD4+ or CD8+ T cells sorted from blood, obtained in a trial of the OX40 agonist ivuxolimab. The receptors were gathered from an adult with an advanced solid tumor such as melanoma, head and neck, liver or kidney cancer.

The chain carries TRBV7-2 and TRBJ1-2; D remains ambiguous. Looked up from germline, CDR1 is SGHTA and CDR2 is FQGNSA. Trimming shortened V by 4 bases and J by 2 bases, and 8 bases separated the two germline ends. The CDR3 covers 13 residues. The CDR3, as DNA: TGTGCCAGCAGCTCGACGGCGAACTATGGCTACACCTTC. This codes for CASSSTANYGYTF.

This clone was counted a single time. This chain uses TRBV6-5 with TRBJ1-2; D is uncertain. This CDR3 is 13 amino acids long. Germline CDR1 is MNHEY and CDR2 is SVGAGI. The V gene lost 2 bases and the J gene lost 8 bases, with 12 bases spanning the gap. CDR3: CASSYTAAQGYTF. For the CDR3, the DNA is TGTGCCAGCAGTTACACCGCCGCACAGGGCTACACCTTC.

This clone was observed a single time. This chain uses TRBV2 with TRBJ2-5; D not resolved. Germline CDR1 is SNHLY and CDR2 is FYNNEI. The CDR3 extends over 16 amino acids. V lost 4 bases, J lost 1 base, and 16 bases lay in between. This chain's CDR3 is CASSVGLAPTQETQYF. CDR3 nucleotides: TGTGCCAGCAGTGTGGGATTGGCCCCGACCCAAGAGACCCAGTACTTC. Full variable domain (remainder filled in from reference TRBV2 and TRBJ2-5): EPEVTQTPSHQVTQMGQEVILRCVPISNHLYFYWYRQILGQKVEFLVSFYNNEISEKSEIFDDQFSVERPDGSNFTLKIRSTKLEDSAMYFCASSVGLAPTQETQYFGPGTRLLVL.

As for this clone: This clone may be a read error of a much larger clone one base away. This sequence joins TRBV5-6 and TRBJ1-1; D remains ambiguous. The length of the CDR3 is 11 residues. Germline V CDR1 and CDR2: SGHDT, YYEEEE. CDR3 bases: TGTACCAGCAGTTCCAGAAGGGAAGCTTTCTTT. Encoded protein: CTSSSRREAFF.

The chain recombines TRBV11-2 with TRBJ2-3, with D perhaps TRBD1 or TRBD2 (6 bases each). The V and J ends lost 0 bases and 9 bases respectively, with 13 bases between them. The CDR3 extends over 14 amino acids. Germline V gene lookup returns CDR1 SGHAT and CDR2 FQNNGV. In DNA form, the CDR3 reads TGTGCCAGCAGCTTAGATCCGGGGGCCAGCACGCAGTATTTT. This encodes CASSLDPGASTQYF. The full variable domain, with the rest looked up from reference TRBV11-2 and TRBJ2-3, is EAGVAQSPRYKIIEKRQSVAFWCNPISGHATLYWYQQILGQGPKLLIQFQNNGVVDDSQLPKDRFSAERLKGVDSTLKIQPAKLEDSAVYLCASSLDPGASTQYFGPGTRLTVL.

V gene TRBV5-1 combines with J gene TRBJ2-1; D is possibly TRBD1 (6 bases). CDR1 is SGHRS and CDR2 is YFSETQ in the germline V gene. The CDR3 totals 13 residues. Trimming pared 4 bases from V and 10 bases from J, leaving 15 bases between. This chain's CDR3 is CASSPGTPREQFF. The CDR3 coding sequence is TGCGCCAGCAGCCCAGGGACACCTCGGGAGCAGTTCTTC.

This chain uses TRBV30 with TRBJ2-3; 15 nucleotides match TRBD2. In germline, CDR1 is GTSNPN, CDR2 SVGIG (reference sequence). CDR3 length: 13 residues. With V trimmed by 1 base and J by 10 bases, 0 bases remained unmatched. The CDR3 region has the DNA TGTGCCTGGAGTGGGACTAGCGGGGGGGCGCAGTATTTT. It yields the protein CAWSGTSGGAQYF.

This chain uses TRBV25-1 with TRBJ1-5, with 10 bases that match TRBD1. This CDR3 comprises 15 residues. The germline gives CDR1 MGHDK, CDR2 SYGVNS. The V gene end was trimmed by 1 base and the J gene end by 5 bases; junction bases not matched to a gene: 2. CDR3 DNA: TGTGCCAGCAGTGAATGGGGGACAGGGGATCAGCCCCAGCATTTT. Protein: CASSEWGTGDQPQHF. The full variable domain, rest sourced from reference TRBV25-1 and TRBJ1-5, is EADIYQTPRYLVIGTGKKITLECSQTMGHDKMYWYQQDPGMELHLIHYSYGVNSTEKGDLSSESTVSRIRTEHFPLTLESARPSHTSQYLCASSEWGTGDQPQHFGDGTRLSIL.

The rearrangement links TRBV7-6 to TRBJ1-2, with a tentative D call TRBD1 (5 bases). CDR3 length equals 15 residues. In germline, CDR1 is SGHVS, CDR2 FNYEAQ. V was trimmed by 3 bases and J by 3 bases, leaving 14 bases between them. CDR3 DNA: TGTGCCAGCAGCTTGGAGGACACGAGGGACTATGGCTACACCTTC. The encoded protein is CASSLEDTRDYGYTF. The entire variable domain, with the rest obtained from reference TRBV7-6 and TRBJ1-2, is as follows: GAGVSQSPRYKVTKRGQDVALRCDPISGHVSLYWYRQALGQGPEFLTYFNYEAQQDKSGLPNDRFSAERPEGSISTLTIQRTEQRDSAMYRCASSLEDTRDYGYTFGSGTRLTVV.

The genes are TRBV5-1 and TRBJ1-2, with no clear D. Trimming left V 4 bases short and J 7 bases short, with 20 bases between. Germline-derived CDR1 and CDR2 are SGHRS and YFSETQ. This CDR3 has 15 residues. CDR3: CASSRTSGGLGGYTF. The CDR3 DNA follows: TGCGCCAGCAGCCGGACTTCGGGAGGGCTGGGTGGCTACACCTTC.

V gene TRBV18 combines with J gene TRBJ1-4; D call uncertain. The CDR3 totals 14 residues. With 3 bases removed from V and 8 bases from J, the gap between germline ends came to 13 bases. Looked up from germline, CDR1 is KGHSH and CDR2 is LQKENI. This chain's CDR3 is CASSPIPSGEKLFF. In nucleotides, the CDR3 is TGTGCCAGCTCACCCATACCCAGCGGGGAAAAACTGTTTTTT. The full variable domain, rest sourced from reference TRBV18 and TRBJ1-4, is NAGVMQNPRHLVRRRGQEARLRCSPMKGHSHVYWYRQLPEEGLKFMVYLQKENIIDESGMPKERFSAEFPKEGPSILRIQQVVRGDSAAYFCASSPIPSGEKLFFGSGTQLSVL.

The chain has TRBV15 and TRBJ1-3; D perhaps matches TRBD1 (5 bases). Trimming took off 0 bases at V and 6 bases at J, with 21 bases between the two ends. In germline, CDR1 is LNHNV, CDR2 YYDKDF (reference sequence). The CDR3 totals 18 residues. CDR3: CATSRDAGTKGMLNTIYF. The CDR3 region has the DNA TGTGCCACCAGCAGAGATGCAGGGACCAAAGGCATGCTAAACACCATATATTTT. The whole variable domain, remainder taken from reference TRBV15 and TRBJ1-3, is DAMVIQNPRYQVTQFGKPVTLSCSQTLNHNVMYWYQQKSSQAPKLLFHYYDKDFNNEADTPDNFQSRRPNTSFCFLDIRSPGLGDTAMYLCATSRDAGTKGMLNTIYFGEGSWLTVV.

The table lists this clone with a few counts. The chain employs TRBV7-4 and TRBJ2-7; 9 bases fit TRBD1. V trimming: 1 base; J trimming: 5 bases; junction bases outside the gene matches: 0. Germline V CDR1 and CDR2: SGHVT, SQSDAQ. The CDR3 spans 13 residues. CDR3 loop: CASSLGDRDEQYF. The CDR3 DNA is TGTGCCAGCAGCTTAGGGGACAGGGACGAGCAGTACTTC.

The rearrangement uses TRBV6-4 and TRBJ2-3, with D tentatively TRBD1 or TRBD2 (5 bases each). The CDR3 runs to 14 residues. Deletions cut 0 bases from V and 4 bases from J, with 8 bases between. The germline V gene encodes CDR1 MRHNA and CDR2 SNTAGT. The DNA of the CDR3 is TGTGCCAGCAGTGACTCGGGACCGCCAGATACGCAGTATTTT. Amino acid sequence: CASSDSGPPDTQYF.

This clone has just one count. CDR3 amino acids: CASRLPGQGLNTEAFF. CDR3 in DNA: TGTGCCAGCCGGCTACCGGGACAGGGGTTGAACACTGAAGCTTTCTTT. The rearrangement joins TRBV25-1 to TRBJ1-1, with 10 positions matching TRBD1. The CDR3 consists of 16 residues. Losses at the gene ends were 8 bases for V and 0 bases for J; bases not matched to a gene: 9. Germline loops: CDR1 MGHDK, CDR2 SYGVNS.